A selection of T cell receptor beta chains follows, all from one sample in a study of T cell repertoires in cytomegalovirus infection. One entry per CDR3 protein results from TCRdb running MiXCR on the reads. The profile covers around 750,000 distinct CDR3 sequences, with 32% appearing a single time and about an eighth taken by the ten largest. These TCRs' antigens remain unknown. The sample in question was cultured CD8+ T cells from PBMCs, obtained from culture after CMV antigen stimulation. Source of these receptors: a human donor in good health (CMV status not recorded). Some clones in this sample may be carry-over from other donors' samples. The CDR3 runs from the conserved cysteine through the conserved F or W. Fields, in order: D gene, V gene, J gene, clone size, CDR3 DNA, CDR3 protein. The D gene is left open where the match is weak. Size tells how often a clone was seen (once, few, many) or the class of an expanded clone, and some rows leave it out.

D gene: -; V gene: TRBV29-1; J gene: TRBJ1-2; clone size: few; CDR3 DNA: TGCAGCGTTGTTTTCAGGGGCTATGGCTACACCTTC; CDR3 protein: CSVVFRGYGYTF
D gene: TRBD1; V gene: TRBV7-9; J gene: TRBJ2-2; clone size: -; CDR3 DNA: TGTGCCAGCAGCCCGCCCGAGACAGGGGCGGGGACCGGGGAGCTGTTTTTT; CDR3 protein: CASSPPETGAGTGELFF
D gene: -; V gene: TRBV11-3; J gene: TRBJ2-6; clone size: few; CDR3 DNA: TGTGCCAGCAGCTCACGGACGGGCTCTGGGGCCAACGTCCTGACTTTC; CDR3 protein: CASSSRTGSGANVLTF
D gene: -; V gene: TRBV28; J gene: TRBJ1-2; clone size: -; CDR3 DNA: TGTGCCAGCATCGAATCCGGGACCCTTTATGGCTACACCTTC; CDR3 protein: CASIESGTLYGYTF
D gene: -; V gene: TRBV6-2/TRBV6-3; J gene: TRBJ1-5; clone size: -; CDR3 DNA: TGTGCCAGCAGTTCCCTCTCGCCGGGCCGGTTAAAGCCCCAGCATTTT; CDR3 protein: CASSSLSPGRLKPQHF
D gene: -; V gene: TRBV7-8; J gene: TRBJ2-1; clone size: few; CDR3 DNA: TGTGCCAGCAGCCCCATCTGGAGCTCCCTCAAAACTAGCTTCAATGAGCAGTTCTTC; CDR3 protein: CASSPIWSSLKTSFNEQFF
D gene: TRBD1; V gene: TRBV7-8; J gene: TRBJ2-3; clone size: many; CDR3 DNA: TGTGCCAGCAGCTTGGGACAGGGGAAAACTACAGATACGCAGTATTTT; CDR3 protein: CASSLGQGKTTDTQYF
D gene: TRBD1; V gene: TRBV7-6; J gene: TRBJ1-4; clone size: -; CDR3 DNA: TGTGCCAGCAGCTTACTATCACAGGGGGCGATTCTTGAAACGGAAAAACTGTTTTTT; CDR3 protein: CASSLLSQGAILETEKLFF
D gene: -; V gene: TRBV15; J gene: TRBJ1-6; clone size: -; CDR3 DNA: TGTGCCACCAGCAGGGCCATAGAGGGTTCACCCCTCCACTTT; CDR3 protein: CATSRAIEGSPLHF
D gene: -; V gene: TRBV6-5; J gene: TRBJ2-7; clone size: -; CDR3 DNA: TGTGCCAGCAGTTACGGGGTTACCTACGAGCAGTACTTC; CDR3 protein: CASSYGVTYEQYF
D gene: -; V gene: TRBV7-9; J gene: TRBJ1-3; clone size: -; CDR3 DNA: TGTGCCAGCAGCTTAGGACGGGAGGTTGACACCATATATTTT; CDR3 protein: CASSLGREVDTIYF
D gene: TRBD1; V gene: TRBV12-3/TRBV12-4; J gene: TRBJ2-5; clone size: few; CDR3 DNA: TGTGCCAGCACCTTACAGGGGTACCAAGAGACCCAGTACTTC; CDR3 protein: CASTLQGYQETQYF
D gene: -; V gene: TRBV4-3; J gene: TRBJ1-3; clone size: -; CDR3 DNA: TGCGCCAGCAGCCAAGATGGGGGTGATGGAAACACCATATATTTT; CDR3 protein: CASSQDGGDGNTIYF
D gene: -; V gene: TRBV12-3/TRBV12-4; J gene: TRBJ1-4; clone size: -; CDR3 DNA: TGTGCCAGCAGTTTATCCGATGAAAAACTGTTTTTT; CDR3 protein: CASSLSDEKLFF
D gene: TRBD1; V gene: TRBV6-1; J gene: TRBJ1-5; clone size: -; CDR3 DNA: TGTGCCAGCAGTGAAGCAGGGGGCACAAGCAATCAGCCCCAGCATTTT; CDR3 protein: CASSEAGGTSNQPQHF
D gene: TRBD1; V gene: TRBV2; J gene: TRBJ1-2; clone size: few; CDR3 DNA: TGTGCCAGCAAGGATCCGGGACAGGGGGAAGTTAACTATGGCTACACCTTC; CDR3 protein: CASKDPGQGEVNYGYTF
D gene: -; V gene: TRBV20-1; J gene: TRBJ2-5; clone size: -; CDR3 DNA: TGCAGTGCTAGACACAGACAAGAGACCCAGTACTTC; CDR3 protein: CSARHRQETQYF
D gene: -; V gene: TRBV12-3/TRBV12-4; J gene: TRBJ1-1; clone size: few; CDR3 DNA: TGTGCCAGCACAGGAGCAGGCGAAGCTTTCTTT; CDR3 protein: CASTGAGEAFF
D gene: -; V gene: TRBV7-6; J gene: TRBJ2-3; clone size: -; CDR3 DNA: TGTGCCAGCAGGATGGGGGGAGATACGCAGTATTTT; CDR3 protein: CASRMGGDTQYF
D gene: -; V gene: TRBV27; J gene: TRBJ1-1; clone size: few; CDR3 DNA: TGTGCCAGCACCAGGAATCTACAGGGTAACACTGAAGCTTTCTTT; CDR3 protein: CASTRNLQGNTEAFF
D gene: -; V gene: TRBV3-1; J gene: TRBJ2-2; clone size: -; CDR3 DNA: TGTGCCAGCAGCCAATTCAAGACCGGGGAGCTGTTTTTT; CDR3 protein: CASSQFKTGELFF
D gene: -; V gene: TRBV5-8; J gene: TRBJ2-5; clone size: -; CDR3 DNA: TGTGCCATTTCCCAAGAGACCCAGTACTTC; CDR3 protein: CAISQETQYF
D gene: TRBD2; V gene: TRBV6-2/TRBV6-3; J gene: TRBJ2-1; clone size: -; CDR3 DNA: TGTGCCTCTCTCCCCACTACTAGCGGGGCCTACAATGAGCAGTTCTTC; CDR3 protein: CASLPTTSGAYNEQFF
D gene: -; V gene: TRBV28; J gene: TRBJ1-3; clone size: -; CDR3 DNA: TGTGCCAGCAGTTTAATACAGGAGACCAACACCATATATTTT; CDR3 protein: CASSLIQETNTIYF
D gene: TRBD1; V gene: TRBV20-1; J gene: TRBJ2-7; clone size: many; CDR3 DNA: TGCAGTGCTAGAGGGCCGGGGACAGGGGGAGGATACGAGCAGTACTTC; CDR3 protein: CSARGPGTGGGYEQYF
D gene: -; V gene: TRBV6-1; J gene: TRBJ2-7; clone size: -; CDR3 DNA: TGTGCCAGCAGTCCAGGTAGCGCCTTCTACGTGCAGTACTTC; CDR3 protein: CASSPGSAFYVQYF
D gene: -; V gene: TRBV7-2; J gene: TRBJ2-1; clone size: few; CDR3 DNA: TGTGCCAGCAGCTCCTACAGGGATGGGTACAATGAGCAGTTCTTC; CDR3 protein: CASSSYRDGYNEQFF
D gene: -; V gene: TRBV6-5; J gene: TRBJ1-1; clone size: -; CDR3 DNA: TGTGCCAGCAGCGCTGCTGGGAACACTGAAGCTTTCTTT; CDR3 protein: CASSAAGNTEAFF
D gene: -; V gene: TRBV10-2; J gene: TRBJ1-2; clone size: -; CDR3 DNA: TGCGCCAGCAGTGCAGTCTCAAGTTCAACGACGGGCTACACCTTC; CDR3 protein: CASSAVSSSTTGYTF
D gene: -; V gene: TRBV5-1; J gene: TRBJ2-1; clone size: -; CDR3 DNA: TGCGCCAGCAGCCGCAAGACAGGAGAGTTTGACAATGAGCAGTTCTTC; CDR3 protein: CASSRKTGEFDNEQFF
D gene: -; V gene: TRBV20-1; J gene: TRBJ1-5; clone size: -; CDR3 DNA: TGCAGTGCTAGAGATCACGTGGCAACTCGTTTGTGGGCCCAGCATTTT; CDR3 protein: CSARDHVATRLWAQHF
D gene: TRBD2; V gene: TRBV25-1; J gene: TRBJ2-3; clone size: -; CDR3 DNA: TGTGCCAGCAGCGCAGGGACTAGCGGACCCACAGATACGCAGTATTTT; CDR3 protein: CASSAGTSGPTDTQYF
D gene: -; V gene: TRBV7-8; J gene: TRBJ1-5; clone size: many; CDR3 DNA: TGTGCCAGCAGCCGAGGAAGGGGGAGCAATCAGCCCCAGCATTTT; CDR3 protein: CASSRGRGSNQPQHF
D gene: TRBD1; V gene: TRBV12-3/TRBV12-4; J gene: TRBJ1-2; clone size: -; CDR3 DNA: TGTGCCAGCAGTTCCGGGACAGGGTTACGGGGCTACACCTTC; CDR3 protein: CASSSGTGLRGYTF
D gene: -; V gene: TRBV7-4; J gene: TRBJ1-5; clone size: -; CDR3 DNA: TGTGCCAGCAGCCCGTCAGGGGTCTTCAATCAGCCCCAGCATTTT; CDR3 protein: CASSPSGVFNQPQHF
D gene: -; V gene: TRBV7-2; J gene: TRBJ1-4; clone size: few; CDR3 DNA: TGTGCCAGCAGCTCACCCCAAGGGGGATATGATGAAAAACTGTTTTTT; CDR3 protein: CASSSPQGGYDEKLFF
D gene: TRBD1; V gene: TRBV7-6; J gene: TRBJ1-4; clone size: -; CDR3 DNA: TGTGCCAGCAGCGGCGAGGGACAGGGAATTACTAATGAAAAACTGTTTTTT; CDR3 protein: CASSGEGQGITNEKLFF
D gene: -; V gene: TRBV6-5; J gene: TRBJ2-1; clone size: -; CDR3 DNA: TGTGTCAGCAGTGTGGGACAAGTGTACAATGAGCAGTTCTTC; CDR3 protein: CVSSVGQVYNEQFF
D gene: -; V gene: TRBV14; J gene: TRBJ2-3; clone size: few; CDR3 DNA: TGTGCCAGCAGCCAAGCTCAGATCTATACAGATACGCAGTATTTT; CDR3 protein: CASSQAQIYTDTQYF
D gene: -; V gene: TRBV7-9; J gene: TRBJ1-3; clone size: few; CDR3 DNA: TGTGCCAGCAGCCCACCAGGGAATGGAAACACCATATATTTT; CDR3 protein: CASSPPGNGNTIYF
D gene: TRBD1; V gene: TRBV12-3/TRBV12-4; J gene: TRBJ2-1; clone size: -; CDR3 DNA: TGTGCCAGCGGACAGGGGGAGGGTGAGCAGTTCTTC; CDR3 protein: CASGQGEGEQFF
D gene: TRBD2; V gene: TRBV20-1; J gene: TRBJ2-1; clone size: -; CDR3 DNA: TGCAGTGCTAGTGCCCGGGGACTAGGGACCTACAATGAGCAGTTCTTC; CDR3 protein: CSASARGLGTYNEQFF
D gene: TRBD1; V gene: TRBV6-2/TRBV6-3; J gene: TRBJ1-5; clone size: few; CDR3 DNA: TGTGCCACCATGGGGGACAGGACAGGGCTTCAGCCCCAGCATTTT; CDR3 protein: CATMGDRTGLQPQHF
D gene: -; V gene: TRBV19; J gene: TRBJ1-2; clone size: -; CDR3 DNA: TGTGCCAGTAGTATCTCGGGGTTGGATGGCTACACCTTC; CDR3 protein: CASSISGLDGYTF
D gene: -; V gene: TRBV7-6; J gene: TRBJ1-4; clone size: -; CDR3 DNA: TGTGCCAGCAGCTCCCCGGGAAGTCGAAAACTGTTTTTT; CDR3 protein: CASSSPGSRKLFF
D gene: TRBD2; V gene: TRBV5-6; J gene: TRBJ2-3; clone size: few; CDR3 DNA: TGTGCCAGCAACCCTCTAGCGGGGGGGCCTAGGGCGGGGGATACGCAGTATTTT; CDR3 protein: CASNPLAGGPRAGDTQYF
D gene: -; V gene: TRBV27; J gene: TRBJ2-1; clone size: few; CDR3 DNA: TGTGCCAGCAGTTTCGGGACTCTAACCCGCGAGCAGTTCTTC; CDR3 protein: CASSFGTLTREQFF
D gene: -; V gene: TRBV28; J gene: TRBJ1-2; clone size: -; CDR3 DNA: TGTGCCAGCACATCTGTAGGGCAGTCAGCCCCCTATGGCTACACCTTC; CDR3 protein: CASTSVGQSAPYGYTF
D gene: -; V gene: TRBV19; J gene: TRBJ2-1; clone size: few; CDR3 DNA: TGTGCCAGTAGTATCTCAAGGGGGGCACCCTACAATGAGCAGTTCTTC; CDR3 protein: CASSISRGAPYNEQFF
D gene: TRBD1; V gene: TRBV6-1; J gene: TRBJ1-2; clone size: -; CDR3 DNA: TGTGCCAGCAGTATGGGACAGGGGGCGTCCTATGGCTACACCTTC; CDR3 protein: CASSMGQGASYGYTF
D gene: TRBD1; V gene: TRBV20-1; J gene: TRBJ2-7; clone size: -; CDR3 DNA: TGCAGTGCTGGCGACAGGGTCCTCTCCTACGAGCAGTACTTC; CDR3 protein: CSAGDRVLSYEQYF
D gene: -; V gene: TRBV7-6; J gene: TRBJ1-2; clone size: few; CDR3 DNA: TGTGCCAGCAGCTTAGGCAGGGGAGTCGAAGGCTACACCTTC; CDR3 protein: CASSLGRGVEGYTF
D gene: -; V gene: TRBV10-2; J gene: TRBJ2-3; clone size: -; CDR3 DNA: TGCGCCAGCAGGGACCCGATTAATACGCAGTATTTT; CDR3 protein: CASRDPINTQYF
D gene: -; V gene: TRBV7-3; J gene: TRBJ2-1; clone size: -; CDR3 DNA: TGTGCCAGCAGCTTAGTAGGACAGTCGGATCCCTCTGAGCAGTTCTTC; CDR3 protein: CASSLVGQSDPSEQFF
D gene: -; V gene: TRBV3-1; J gene: TRBJ2-3; clone size: -; CDR3 DNA: TGTGCCAGCAGCCAAGTGGAGACAGATACGCAGTATTTT; CDR3 protein: CASSQVETDTQYF
D gene: -; V gene: TRBV15; J gene: TRBJ2-1; clone size: -; CDR3 DNA: TGTGCCACCAGCAGAGATCGGGGGGCCGCCAATGAGCAGTTCTTC; CDR3 protein: CATSRDRGAANEQFF
D gene: TRBD1; V gene: TRBV6-8; J gene: TRBJ1-1; clone size: -; CDR3 DNA: TGTGCCAGCACCTACGGGACAGGGTTCGACACTGAAGCTTTCTTT; CDR3 protein: CASTYGTGFDTEAFF
D gene: TRBD1; V gene: TRBV5-5; J gene: TRBJ2-1; clone size: -; CDR3 DNA: TGTGCCAGCAGCCGGGAAGGGGGCGAGTTCTTC; CDR3 protein: CASSREGGEFF